The 11 T cell receptor beta chains in this list originate from one sample, sequenced in a study of T cell clones after liver transplantation. Sequencing was performed with immunoSEQ multiplex PCR; in TCRdb, only in-frame clones are kept and a portion is missing. There are roughly 80,000 clones in the sample; 80% to 85% occur only once, and 0.45% to 0.55% lies in the top ten. The starting material was CD4+ T cells from blood, obtained 45 to 46 months after liver transplant. The receptors were sampled from a human patient who received a liver transplant. Some T cells may be supplied by the graft donor.

The V gene is TRBV18, the J gene TRBJ2-2; 11 bases align to TRBD1. CDR3 length: 15 residues. Per germline, CDR1 KGHSH and CDR2 LQKENI. V trimming: 5 bases; J trimming: 6 bases; junction bases outside the gene matches: 5. DNA of the CDR3: TGTGCCAGCTCATCCGGACAGGGGGCGGCCGGGGAGCTGTTTTTT. Translation gives CASSSGQGAAGELFF.

J is TRBJ2-5 and V is TRBV2; D might be TRBD1 (5 bases). This CDR3 region has 12 residues. The germline V gene encodes CDR1 SNHLY and CDR2 FYNNEI. V was pared by 8 bases and J by 4 bases, with 11 bases between. Here the CDR3 reads CASGRGGETQYF. CDR3 bases: TGTGCCAGCGGAAGGGGTGGAGAGACCCAGTACTTC.

Only one count was recorded for this clone. The V call is TRBV28, the J call TRBJ2-7, with 8 bases aligning to TRBD1. The germline V gene encodes CDR1 MDHEN and CDR2 SYDVKM. Trimming removed 7 bases from V and 3 bases from J; junction bases left unmatched: 14. The CDR3 runs 16 residues. The DNA for the CDR3 is TGTGCCAGCAAACCCCGGGGCAGGGGGCCTGGCTACGAGCAGTACTTC. Its translation: CASKPRGRGPGYEQYF.

This chain connects TRBV19 to TRBJ1-5; 9 bases align to TRBD1. Germline values: CDR1 LNHDA, CDR2 SQIVND (reference sequence). The CDR3 totals 15 residues. V was pared by 6 bases and J by 2 bases, with 5 bases of the junction left unmatched. CDR3 in amino acids: CASRAGQGGNQPQHF. CDR3 sequence (DNA): TGTGCCAGTAGGGCGGGACAGGGTGGCAATCAGCCCCAGCATTTT.

The chain combines TRBV28 with TRBJ2-7, with D perhaps matching TRBD2 (5 bases). The V end lost 3 bases, the J end lost 2 bases, and 5 bases lay between the germline ends. The CDR3 is 12 amino acids. The V gene's germline CDR1 is MDHEN and CDR2 SYDVKM. DNA of the CDR3: TGTGCCAGCAGTTTGAGGGCCTACGAGCAGTACTTC. Its translation is CASSLRAYEQYF.

V is TRBV7-3 and J is TRBJ2-3; TRBD2 aligns across 12 bases. V dropped 4 bases and J dropped 6; count of bases not matched to a gene: 5. The CDR3 loop spans 15 amino acids. The V gene's germline CDR1 is SGHTA and CDR2 FQGTGA. The CDR3 protein is CASSSTSGSYDTQYF. The CDR3 DNA sequence: TGTGCCAGCAGCTCGACTAGCGGGAGTTACGATACGCAGTATTTT.

This clone was detected only a few times. The chain joins TRBV5-6 to TRBJ2-7, with TRBD1 identical over 7 bases. The length of the CDR3 is 14 residues. CDR1 and CDR2 from the germline V gene are SGHDT and YYEEEE. With 4 bases clipped from V and 0 bases from J, the junction kept 4 bases outside the gene matches. The CDR3 coding sequence is TGTGCCAGCAGCCCGGGACAGACCTCCTACGAGCAGTACTTC. Its protein is CASSPGQTSYEQYF.

This sequence joins TRBV30 and TRBJ1-1; D unresolved. Deletions cut 3 bases from V and 6 bases from J, with 17 bases between. From germline, CDR1 is GTSNPN and CDR2 SVGIG (reference sequence). The CDR3 has 14 residues. This CDR3 reads CAWRAIAQVAEAFF. CDR3 DNA sequence: TGTGCCTGGAGGGCTATAGCCCAGGTGGCTGAAGCTTTCTTT.

This clone was seen only a few times. This chain joins TRBV20-1 and TRBJ1-1; D possibly corresponds to TRBD1 (5 bases). CDR1 is DFQATT, CDR2 SNEGSKA, per germline (reference sequence). CDR3 length: 11 residues. Trimming took off 3 bases at V and 4 bases at J, with 6 bases between the two ends. The CDR3 nucleotides read TGCAGTGCTAGGGGGGTCACTGAAGCTTTCTTT. This codes for CSARGVTEAFF.

This clone was recorded only once. This chain connects TRBV5-6 to TRBJ2-2, with no clear D. Trimming shortened V by 4 bases and J by 5 bases, and 15 bases separated the two germline ends. There are 15 residues in the CDR3. CDR1 and CDR2 (germline): SGHDT, YYEEEE. CDR3 amino acids: CASSPGQRRTGELFF. In DNA, the CDR3 is TGTGCCAGCAGCCCAGGTCAAAGAAGGACCGGGGAGCTGTTTTTT.

This chain connects TRBV6-5 to TRBJ2-7, with D possibly matching TRBD2 (6 bases). The V end lost 6 bases, the J end lost 12 bases, and 21 bases lay between the germline ends. This CDR3 is 13 amino acids long. Looked up from germline, CDR1 is MNHEY and CDR2 is SVGAGI. Here the CDR3 reads CASRHTGSGYPYF. In DNA, the CDR3 is TGTGCCAGCAGGCACACCGGGAGCGGATACCCGTACTTC.